These 26 T cell receptor beta chains were all obtained from the same sample, sequenced in a study of technical replicates of blood from several donors. Sequencing used immunoSEQ multiplex PCR; TCRdb keeps in-frame clones, though not all of them. The sample has about 99,000 clones, 95% seen once. The source material was T cells isolated from PBMCs. The receptors stem from a human donor in good health.

The DNA of the CDR3 is TGTGCCAGCAGCTCGTTTAGGACAGGGGGTGGATTAGGCAATCAGCCCCAGCATTTT. Translated, it gives CASSSFRTGGGLGNQPQHF. The chain recombines TRBV7-8 with TRBJ1-5; TRBD1 matches 10 bases. Germline CDR1 SGHVS, CDR2 FQNEAQ. V gave up 4 bases and J gave up 2 bases; unmatched junction bases: 14. The CDR3 is made up of 19 amino acids. The whole variable domain, filled in from reference TRBV7-8 and TRBJ1-5, reads GAGVSQSPRYKVAKRGQDVALRCDPISGHVSLFWYQQALGQGPEFLTYFQNEAQLDKSGLPSDRFFAERPEGSVSTLKIQRTQQEDSAVYLCASSSFRTGGGLGNQPQHFGDGTRLSIL.

The V call is TRBV5-4, the J call TRBJ1-3, with TRBD1 identical over 8 bases. CDR1 is SGHNT, CDR2 YYREEE, per germline (reference sequence). The CDR3 spans 18 residues. V lost 4 bases and J lost 4; bases outside the gene matches: 16. For the CDR3, the DNA is TGTGCCAGCAGCCCGAACCCACAGGGGGGTCCATCCGGAAACACCATATATTTT. Residues: CASSPNPQGGPSGNTIYF.

The chain has TRBV7-8 and TRBJ2-7; D remains ambiguous. With 1 base removed from V and 5 bases from J, the gap between germline ends came to 12 bases. Germline CDR1 SGHVS, CDR2 FQNEAQ. CDR3 length: 14 residues. Here the CDR3 reads CASSLGQDWDEQYF. The CDR3 DNA sequence: TGTGCCAGCAGCTTAGGGCAGGATTGGGACGAGCAGTACTTC.

The CDR3 coding sequence is TGTGCCAGTAGCTCGGGGAACTATGGCTACACCTTC. Translation: CASSSGNYGYTF. The chain has TRBV19 and TRBJ1-2; unclear D gene. CDR3 length: 12 amino acids. Per the germline V gene, CDR1 is LNHDA and CDR2 is SQIVND (reference sequence). Trimming removed 6 bases from V and 2 bases from J, with 7 bases in between.

The chain is built from TRBV27 and TRBJ2-7, with D possibly being TRBD1 (6 bases). There are 15 residues in the CDR3. The germline gives CDR1 MNHEY, CDR2 SMNVEV (reference sequence). The ends were cut back, 5 bases at V and 0 bases at J, with 14 bases in the middle. CDR3 DNA sequence: TGTGCCAGCAGTCCCAGGGGTGAGGGCTCCTACGAGCAGTACTTC. Protein product: CASSPRGEGSYEQYF.

The chain has TRBV7-3 and TRBJ2-7; D unclear. The CDR3 covers 13 residues. V dropped 2 bases and J dropped 6 bases, with 11 bases sitting between them. Per the germline V gene, CDR1 is SGHTA and CDR2 is FQGTGA. The CDR3 here is CASSLEPVLEQYF. The CDR3 nucleotides read TGTGCCAGCAGCTTAGAACCGGTTCTCGAGCAGTACTTC.

This clone has just one count. The chain's CDR3 is CASTSLETQYF. In nucleotides, the CDR3 is TGTGCCAGCACTTCGTTGGAGACCCAGTACTTC. The rearrangement joins TRBV7-9 to TRBJ2-5; D unclear. V dropped 7 bases and J dropped 5 bases, with 8 bases sitting between them. The germline CDR1 and CDR2 sequences are SEHNR and FQNEAQ (reference sequence). The CDR3 contains 11 residues. The complete variable domain, with remaining parts taken from reference TRBV7-9 and TRBJ2-5, reads DTGVSQNPRHKITKRGQNVTFRCDPISEHNRLYWYRQTLGQGPEFLTYFQNEAQLEKSRLLSDRFSAERPKGSFSTLEIQRTEQGDSAMYLCASTSLETQYFGPGTRLLVL.

Written as DNA, the CDR3 is TGTGCCAGCAGCCCTAGCGGGACGGCGAACACCGGGGAGCTGTTTTTT. It yields the protein CASSPSGTANTGELFF. The rearrangement links TRBV28 to TRBJ2-2, with 9 bases fitting TRBD2. The CDR3 covers 16 residues. J gave up 0 bases and V 6 bases, and 5 bases lay outside the gene matches. Germline CDR1 reads MDHEN; CDR2 reads SYDVKM.

The chain is built from TRBV7-9 and TRBJ2-7; D is uncertain. CDR1 SEHNR and CDR2 FQNEAQ come from the germline V gene (reference sequence). V was trimmed by 1 base and J by 5 bases, leaving 21 bases between them. This CDR3 is built from 17 residues. The CDR3 sequence: CASSLGLRARITDEQYF. The CDR3 nucleotides read TGTGCCAGCAGCTTAGGATTGAGAGCGCGAATCACCGACGAGCAGTACTTC.

V and J are TRBV29-1 and TRBJ2-7; 8 bases map to TRBD1. The germline V gene has CDR1 SQVTM and CDR2 ANQGSEA. Unmatched junction bases numbered 2, after V lost 6 bases and J lost 4 bases. The CDR3 extends over 11 amino acids. CDR3 protein: CSVDRGYEQYF. CDR3 bases: TGCAGCGTCGACAGGGGTTACGAGCAGTACTTC.

The rearrangement links TRBV4-1 to TRBJ2-3; 8 bases align to TRBD2. CDR3 length equals 18 residues. With 3 bases clipped from V and 0 bases from J, the junction kept 11 bases outside the gene matches. Germline V gene lookup returns CDR1 MGHRA and CDR2 YSYEKL. The CDR3 nucleotides are TGCGCCAGCAGCCAGTTATCATCGGGGACTAGGAGCACAGATACGCAGTATTTT. It translates to CASSQLSSGTRSTDTQYF.

The chain is built from TRBV5-1 and TRBJ2-7; unclear D gene. CDR1 and CDR2 from the germline V gene are SGHRS and YFSETQ. The CDR3 runs 14 residues. The V end was cut by 2 bases, the J end by 0 bases, with 9 bases between. The CDR3 DNA follows: TGCGCCAGCAGCTTCAGCGCGAGCTCCTACGAGCAGTACTTC. Amino acid sequence: CASSFSASSYEQYF.

V gene TRBV6-1 combines with J gene TRBJ2-7; D may be TRBD1 (6 bases). Germline V lookup: CDR1 MNHNS, CDR2 SASEGT. V lost 7 bases and J 1 base, leaving 17 bases between the germline ends. The CDR3 is 15 amino acids. CDR3 bases: TGTGCCAGCAAGCTTTACCGGGACACTTCCTACGAGCAGTACTTC. Protein product: CASKLYRDTSYEQYF.

The V and J genes are TRBV19 and TRBJ1-5; D gene unclear. The CDR3 runs to 15 residues. Germline assignment: CDR1 LNHDA and CDR2 SQIVND (reference sequence). V lost 0 bases to trimming and J lost 3 bases, with 9 bases between them. CDR3 loop: CASSIEGRDNQPQHF. CDR3 nucleotide sequence: TGTGCCAGTAGTATAGAGGGCCGGGACAATCAGCCCCAGCATTTT. Combining the CDR3 with reference TRBV19 and TRBJ1-5 gives the whole variable domain DGGITQSPKYLFRKEGQNVTLSCEQNLNHDAMYWYRQDPGQGLRLIYYSQIVNDFQKGDIAEGYSVSREKKESFPLTVTSAQKNPTAFYLCASSIEGRDNQPQHFGDGTRLSIL.

This sequence joins TRBV2 and TRBJ1-3; a weak D match, TRBD1 (5 bases). Germline-derived CDR1 and CDR2 are SNHLY and FYNNEI. Trimming took off 1 base at V and 0 bases at J, with 10 bases between the two ends. The CDR3 is made up of 16 amino acids. The CDR3 DNA reads TGTGCCAGCAGTGAAGGGTACAGGAGCTCTGGAAACACCATATATTTT. It yields the protein CASSEGYRSSGNTIYF.

The chain has TRBV4-1 and TRBJ1-2; 8 bases agree with TRBD1. The J segment lost 6 bases and the V segment lost 8 bases, leaving 17 bases of the junction unmatched. This CDR3 comprises 16 residues. Germline lookup yields CDR1 MGHRA and CDR2 YSYEKL. The CDR3 loop is CASGGWRTGTNNGYTF. The CDR3 DNA reads TGCGCCAGCGGCGGATGGAGGACAGGGACAAATAATGGCTACACCTTC.

CDR3 bases: TGTGCCAGCAGCTTGGGTGTAGCGGGGCAAGAGACCCAGTACTTC. Its protein is CASSLGVAGQETQYF. The rearrangement joins TRBV11-3 to TRBJ2-5; 8 bases align to TRBD2. The V gene end was trimmed by 3 bases and the J gene end by 2 bases; junction bases not matched to a gene: 5. The CDR3 extends over 15 amino acids. Germline assignment: CDR1 SGHNT and CDR2 YENEEA. Complete variable domain (other parts from reference TRBV11-3 and TRBJ2-5): EAGVVQSPRYKIIEKKQPVAFWCNPISGHNTLYWYLQNLGQGPELLIRYENEEAVDDSQLPKDRFSAERLKGVDSTLKIQPAELGDSAVYLCASSLGVAGQETQYFGPGTRLLVL.

This chain connects TRBV6-1 to TRBJ1-3; 9 nucleotides align to TRBD1. The germline V gene encodes CDR1 MNHNS and CDR2 SASEGT. With V trimmed by 4 bases and J by 8 bases, 3 bases remained unmatched. The CDR3 is 13 residues long. CDR3 sequence: CASSGQGVYTIYF. CDR3 nucleotide sequence: TGTGCCAGCAGTGGACAGGGGGTGTACACCATATATTTT.

The J gene is TRBJ2-6, the V gene TRBV7-8, with D possibly being TRBD1 (6 bases). Germline CDR1 and CDR2: SGHVS and FQNEAQ. The V gene lost 5 bases and the J gene lost 3 bases, with 23 bases spanning the gap. The length of the CDR3 is 19 residues. DNA for the CDR3: TGTGCCAGCAGCCCCCCCCTTCTGGGGGCTTCAATTGGGGCCAACGTCCTGACTTTC. This translates into CASSPPLLGASIGANVLTF.

The chain recombines TRBV5-1 with TRBJ2-7, with 9 nucleotides matching TRBD1. There are 15 residues in the CDR3. Trimming removed 4 bases from V and 7 bases from J; junction bases left unmatched: 12. Germline assignment: CDR1 SGHRS and CDR2 YFSETQ. In nucleotides, the CDR3 is TGCGCCAGCAGCGGCCGCGGGACAGGGCTTGAAGAGCAGTACTTC. Protein product: CASSGRGTGLEEQYF.

The rearrangement joins TRBV7-3 to TRBJ1-1; 7 nucleotides match TRBD1. In germline, CDR1 is SGHTA, CDR2 FQGTGA. This CDR3 spans 13 amino acids. V lost 6 bases to trimming and J lost 3 bases; unmatched junction nucleotides: 4. CDR3 sequence reads: CASSPDRDTEAFF. The CDR3 nucleotides read TGTGCCAGCAGTCCCGACAGGGACACTGAAGCTTTCTTT.

This rearrangement joins TRBV29-1 to TRBJ1-1; a possible D gene is TRBD1 (5 bases). This CDR3 comprises 13 residues. The germline V and J ends were trimmed by 4 bases and 1 base, with 10 bases remaining between them. The germline CDR1 and CDR2 sequences are SQVTM and ANQGSEA. The CDR3 loop reads CSVVGGENTEAFF. The CDR3 region has the DNA TGCAGCGTTGTCGGGGGAGAGAACACTGAAGCTTTCTTT.

A remark on this clone: Other DNA sequences of this sample code for an identical CDR3. The CDR3 bases are TGTGCCAGCAGCGTAGGGGGGGGAACCTACGAGCAGTACTTC. Translated: CASSVGGGTYEQYF. The gene calls are TRBV9 and TRBJ2-7; 7 bases match TRBD2. CDR3 length: 14 residues. The trim removed 0 bases at V and 2 bases at J, leaving 2 bases unmatched. Germline loops: CDR1 SGDLS, CDR2 YYNGEE.

This chain connects TRBV11-3 to TRBJ1-1; D remains unclear. V shed 1 base and J shed 5 bases, with 14 bases lying between them. The germline gives CDR1 SGHNT, CDR2 YENEEA. The CDR3 contains 15 residues. The CDR3 DNA sequence: TGTGCCAGCAGCTTAGCGGCAGGAGGAGGGACTGAAGCTTTCTTT. Translated, it gives CASSLAAGGGTEAFF. The full variable domain, with the rest looked up from reference TRBV11-3 and TRBJ1-1, is EAGVVQSPRYKIIEKKQPVAFWCNPISGHNTLYWYLQNLGQGPELLIRYENEEAVDDSQLPKDRFSAERLKGVDSTLKIQPAELGDSAVYLCASSLAAGGGTEAFFGQGTRLTVV.

The J gene is TRBJ1-4, the V gene TRBV5-6; no reliable D call. V was clipped by 9 bases and J by 6 bases, with 18 bases between them. This CDR3 is 14 amino acids long. Germline V gives CDR1 SGHDT, CDR2 YYEEEE. CDR3 in DNA: TGTGCCACTTCGCGGTCCCGAAATGATGAAAAACTGTTTTTT. This sequence encodes CATSRSRNDEKLFF.

The V call is TRBV19, the J call TRBJ2-3; TRBD1 agrees at 8 bases. The CDR3 extends over 15 amino acids. V was clipped by 6 bases and J by 1 base; unmatched bases: 6. Germline V lookup: CDR1 LNHDA, CDR2 SQIVND (reference sequence). DNA of the CDR3: TGTGCCAGTAGCCGTCCGGGACAGGGCACAGATACGCAGTATTTT. This translates into CASSRPGQGTDTQYF.